The sequence of this T cell receptor (beta chain) was determined in a study of T cell responses to AZD1222 COVID-19 vaccine. Study-wide points: Donors skewed white British and female; clonal diversity was possibly underestimated. Spike-specific TCR breadth rose after two AZD1222 doses, and depth rose as well. Distributed over spike, vaccine-associated CD4 TCRs predominated at 160-218 and 743-854.

Sequencing was performed with immunoSEQ multiplex PCR; in TCRdb, only in-frame clones are kept and a portion is missing. This table holds roughly 33,000 clones, approximately 80% found once. About this clone: As yet, its antigen is unknown.

Germline CDR1 reads SGHNT; CDR2 reads YENEEA. The CDR3 contains 12 residues. Trimming pared 0 bases from V and 9 bases from J, leaving 8 bases between. V gene TRBV11-3 combines with J gene TRBJ1-2; D not certain. The sample here was peripheral blood, taken 28 days after the second AZD1222 dose. This TCR derives from an adult who received the AZD1222 COVID-19 vaccine. CDR3 region: CASSLDDGRYTF. In DNA, the CDR3 is TGTGCCAGCAGCTTAGATGACGGCCGCTACACCTTC.